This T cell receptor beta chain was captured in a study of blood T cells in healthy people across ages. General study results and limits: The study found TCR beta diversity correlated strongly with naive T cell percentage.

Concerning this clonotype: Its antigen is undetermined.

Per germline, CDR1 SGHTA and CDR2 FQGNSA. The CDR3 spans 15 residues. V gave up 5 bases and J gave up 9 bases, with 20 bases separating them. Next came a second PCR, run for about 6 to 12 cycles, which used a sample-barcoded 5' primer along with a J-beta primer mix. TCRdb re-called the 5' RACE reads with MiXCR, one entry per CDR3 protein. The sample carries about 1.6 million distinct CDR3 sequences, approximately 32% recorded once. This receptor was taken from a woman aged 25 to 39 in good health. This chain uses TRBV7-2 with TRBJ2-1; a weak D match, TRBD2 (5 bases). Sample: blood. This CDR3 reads CASSEGGPSSVEQFF. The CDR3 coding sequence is TGTGCCAGCAGCGAAGGAGGTCCTAGCTCGGTTGAGCAGTTCTTC.